The 13 T cell receptor beta chains below were found in one sample sequenced in a study of ipilimumab plus nivolumab after autologous stem cell transplantation. Sequencing was performed with immunoSEQ multiplex PCR; in TCRdb, only in-frame clones are kept and a portion is missing. The repertoire holds some 25,000 clones, with 70% to 90% as singletons. This material consisted of PBMCs, taken in a trial of ipilimumab plus nivolumab as post-transplant consolidation. The receptors here all came from a male donor with diffuse large B-cell lymphoma.

This clone has a handful of counts. An end of the junction differs from the germline gene, which may be a read error. J is TRBJ2-5 and V is TRBV2, with D perhaps TRBD2 (6 bases). CDR1 SNHLY and CDR2 FYNNEI come from the germline V gene. The CDR3 consists of 12 residues. The CDR3 sequence is CASSLKTGAGHF. The CDR3 nucleotides read TGTGCCAGCAGTCTAAAAACAGGAGCGGGTCACTTC.

The V and J genes are TRBV4-1 and TRBJ2-1, with D unresolved. CDR1 MGHRA and CDR2 YSYEKL come from the germline V gene. V was pared by 0 bases and J by 5 bases, with 5 bases between. The CDR3 is 13 amino acids. The CDR3 coding sequence is TGCGCCAGCAGCCAAGAACCACACAATGAGCAGTTCTTC. Protein product: CASSQEPHNEQFF.

The V call is TRBV5-6, the J call TRBJ2-2; D not resolved. This CDR3 contains 14 residues. The germline V gene has CDR1 SGHDT and CDR2 YYEEEE. V lost 4 bases to trimming and J lost 5 bases, with 12 bases between them. CDR3 in amino acids: CASSPVFRTGELFF. The CDR3 nucleotides read TGTGCCAGCAGCCCCGTTTTTAGAACCGGGGAGCTGTTTTTT.

This chain joins TRBV5-5 and TRBJ1-5; weak D call: TRBD1 (6 bases). This CDR3 region has 14 residues. Per the germline V gene, CDR1 is SGHKS and CDR2 is YYEKEE (reference sequence). The V end lost 2 bases, the J end lost 4 bases, and 10 bases lay between the germline ends. DNA for the CDR3: TGTGCCAGCAGCTTATTACAGGGAAATCAGCCCCAGCATTTT. This gives the protein CASSLLQGNQPQHF.

V usage is TRBV6-1 and J usage is TRBJ1-2; TRBD1 aligns across 9 bases. CDR3 length equals 13 residues. CDR1 is MNHNS, CDR2 SASEGT, per germline. V lost 11 bases to trimming and J lost 6 bases; unmatched junction nucleotides: 10. CDR3 coding DNA: TGTGCCGTCAGGGGACAGGGTGTTGATGGCTACACCTTC. Protein product: CAVRGQGVDGYTF.

The chain employs TRBV7-2 and TRBJ2-3; D not resolved. V lost 5 bases, J lost 2 bases, and 8 bases lay in between. CDR1 SGHTA and CDR2 FQGNSA come from the germline V gene. This CDR3 spans 13 amino acids. The DNA for the CDR3 is TGTGCCAGCAGCGACCAAAACACAGATACGCAGTATTTT. This sequence encodes CASSDQNTDTQYF.

DNA for the CDR3: TGTGCCAGCAGCGAATGGGGCCTAACACAGGGCCCAAACTCTGGAAACACCATATATTTT. Translation: CASSEWGLTQGPNSGNTIYF. The chain combines TRBV2 with TRBJ1-3; tentative D call: TRBD1 (6 bases). V was clipped by 6 bases and J by 0 bases, with 27 bases between them. The germline CDR1 and CDR2 sequences are SNHLY and FYNNEI. The CDR3 contains 20 residues.

V usage is TRBV7-9 and J usage is TRBJ1-2, with a tentative D call TRBD1 (5 bases). The CDR3 extends over 16 amino acids. The V gene lost 3 bases and the J gene lost 4 bases, with 18 bases spanning the gap. Germline V gives CDR1 SEHNR, CDR2 FQNEAQ (reference sequence). The CDR3, as DNA: TGTGCCAGCAGCTTTCGGGGGTCGTCCTCTTCCTATGGCTACACCTTC. Amino acid sequence: CASSFRGSSSSYGYTF.

This sequence joins TRBV28 and TRBJ1-5, with 9 bases that match TRBD1. The germline gives CDR1 MDHEN, CDR2 SYDVKM. CDR3 length equals 13 residues. Losses at the gene ends were 6 bases for V and 11 bases for J; bases not matched to a gene: 8. The CDR3 bases are TGTGCCAGCAGCCTATCAGACAGGGGGTCCCAGCATTTT. Amino acid sequence: CASSLSDRGSQHF.

This clone has only one observation. The chain links TRBV4-3 to TRBJ2-7; D not resolved. Germline CDR1 LGHNA, CDR2 YSLEER. V lost 0 bases and J 6 bases, leaving 9 bases between the germline ends. The CDR3 loop spans 13 amino acids. The CDR3 spells CASSQESPGEQYF. The DNA of the CDR3 is TGCGCCAGCAGCCAAGAGTCTCCGGGCGAGCAGTACTTC.

A single count supports this clone. The CDR3 protein is CASSEVGAPRDGELFF. The DNA of the CDR3 is TGTGCCAGCAGTGAAGTAGGGGCCCCCAGGGACGGGGAGCTGTTTTTT. This chain joins TRBV6-1 and TRBJ2-2, with D possibly TRBD1 on 5 matching bases. This CDR3 comprises 16 residues. The germline V gene has CDR1 MNHNS and CDR2 SASEGT. V was cut by 1 base and J by 7 bases, with 16 bases left in between.

The J gene is TRBJ2-3, the V gene TRBV12-5; 8 positions match TRBD2. There are 15 residues in the CDR3. After removal of 5 bases from V and 5 bases from J, the junction contained 9 bases not matched to a gene. The germline V gene has CDR1 LGHNT and CDR2 FRNRAP. CDR3 DNA: TGTGCTAGTGGTCTATCCGGGGGGGCCGTAGATACGCAGTATTTT. This codes for CASGLSGGAVDTQYF.

This chain links TRBV7-2 with TRBJ2-1; the match to TRBD1 covers 7 bases. Germline V CDR1 and CDR2: SGHTA, FQGNSA. The CDR3 loop spans 14 amino acids. V dropped 2 bases and J dropped 9; count of bases not matched to a gene: 7. The CDR3 region has the DNA TGTGCCAGCAGCTTAAGTTTGGCAGGGGGTGAGCAGTTCTTC. Protein product: CASSLSLAGGEQFF.